The TCR beta chain under discussion was sequenced for a study of cytotoxic CD8 clonotypes in ibrutinib-treated CLL. Study background: Partial response was seen in approximately 25 patients and complete response in 2; after median roughly 66 months, around 15 stayed remitted, about 12 progressed.

A 1 in 200,000 to 1 in 1 million T cell depth was the sequencing target. This table comes from immunoSEQ multiplex PCR, and its TCRdb copy is limited to in-frame clones, with some not included. Of around 70,000 clones listed, less than 95% are singletons. The CDR3 spans 12 residues. The V end lost 5 bases, the J end lost 6 bases, and 11 bases lay between the germline ends. Germline CDR1 and CDR2: SGHAT and FQNNGV. The sample was PBMCs, taken after 12 months of ibrutinib treatment. The genes are TRBV11-2 and TRBJ2-7, with D hard to call. This receptor was taken from a human donor with chronic lymphocytic leukemia. CDR3 nucleotides: TGTGCCAGCAGCCAGTCCCAGAGCGAGCAGTACTTC. As protein: CASSQSQSEQYF.